The clone carrying this T cell receptor (beta chain) was picked up many times. Other DNA variants within this sample encode the same CDR3. This entry belongs to a study of T cell changes during pregnancy in multiple sclerosis. Data came from immunoSEQ multiplex PCR; TCRdb stores just in-frame clones and leaves some out. Of tens of thousands of clones detected, 85% to 95% appear once; the ten largest clones hold approximately 0.68%. Germline values: CDR1 LNHDA, CDR2 SQIVND (reference sequence). CDR3 length equals 13 residues. The V end lost 4 bases, the J end lost 5 bases, and 11 bases lay between the germline ends.

The sequencing here drew on CD4+ T cells from peripheral blood mononuclear cells, taken in the third trimester of pregnancy. This chain joins TRBV19 and TRBJ1-1; no firm D call. The receptor was isolated from a female donor with multiple sclerosis, enrolled in a pregnancy study. The CDR3 nucleotides read TGTGCCAGTAGTAAGGCAGGTCGGACTGAAGCTTTCTTT. It specifies CASSKAGRTEAFF.